This T cell receptor (beta chain) was identified in a study of T cells after somatic rescue of genetic block. This CDR3 is built from 13 residues. Deletions cut 6 bases from V and 0 bases from J, with 8 bases between. Germline-derived CDR1 and CDR2 are MNHNY and SVGAGI (reference sequence). This table comes from immunoSEQ multiplex PCR, and its TCRdb copy is limited to in-frame clones, with some not included. The table records 55,000 to 75,000 clones, about 90% of them present only once. This clone was counted once. The receptor was isolated from a man aged 40-49 years. Sequenced sample: peripheral blood mononuclear cells (PBMCs). The chain couples TRBV6-6 to TRBJ1-2, with a weak D call TRBD1 (5 bases). The CDR3 region is CASSLGANYGYTF. The CDR3 region has the DNA TGTGCCAGCAGCTTGGGGGCTAACTATGGCTACACCTTC.